Only one count was recorded for the clone carrying this TCR beta chain. Antigen specificity is unknown. This entry is derived from a study of OX40 agonist ivuxolimab in advanced cancers. Overall study context: Ivuxolimab, an antibody acting as an agonist of OX40 (CD134), was used to treat patients. Subjects had a mean age of roughly 57 years, with a range of roughly 23 to 80; less than 90% were male. The study reported partial responses in three patients: one hepatocellular carcinoma, two cutaneous melanoma. Study results and caveats: With doses of 0.1 to 3.0 mg/kg, CD4+ and CD8+ blood T cells had undergone clonal expansion by week 6.

Method: immunoSEQ multiplex PCR; TCRdb's copy keeps in-frame clones and lacks some. The data show 58,000 or so clones, with 89% seen just once and 12% held by the top ten. The CDR3 covers 16 residues. V lost 1 base and J lost 2; bases outside the gene matches: 9. The germline V gene has CDR1 GTSNPN and CDR2 SVGIG (reference sequence). Sequencing was performed on CD4+ or CD8+ T cells sorted from blood, taken in a trial of the OX40 agonist ivuxolimab. The chain couples TRBV30 to TRBJ2-5; TRBD2 aligns across 8 bases. The sequence came from an adult with an advanced solid tumor such as melanoma, head and neck, liver or kidney cancer. The CDR3 reads CAWSEAVAGLQETQYF. The DNA for the CDR3 is TGTGCCTGGAGTGAAGCGGTAGCGGGACTACAAGAGACCCAGTACTTC.